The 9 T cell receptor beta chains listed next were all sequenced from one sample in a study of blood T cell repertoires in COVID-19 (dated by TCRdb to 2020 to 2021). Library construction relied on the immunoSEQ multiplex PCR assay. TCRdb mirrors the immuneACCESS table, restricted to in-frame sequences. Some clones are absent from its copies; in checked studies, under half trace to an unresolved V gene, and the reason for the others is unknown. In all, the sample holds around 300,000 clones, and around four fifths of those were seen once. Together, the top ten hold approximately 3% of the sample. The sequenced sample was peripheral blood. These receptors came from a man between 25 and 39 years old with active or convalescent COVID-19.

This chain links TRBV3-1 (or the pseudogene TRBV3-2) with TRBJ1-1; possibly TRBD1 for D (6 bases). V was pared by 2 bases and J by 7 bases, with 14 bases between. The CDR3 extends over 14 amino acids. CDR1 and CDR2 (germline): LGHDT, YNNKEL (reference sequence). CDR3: CASSQTAEGGEAFF. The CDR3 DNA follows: TGTGCCAGCAGCCAAACGGCTGAAGGGGGTGAAGCTTTCTTT.

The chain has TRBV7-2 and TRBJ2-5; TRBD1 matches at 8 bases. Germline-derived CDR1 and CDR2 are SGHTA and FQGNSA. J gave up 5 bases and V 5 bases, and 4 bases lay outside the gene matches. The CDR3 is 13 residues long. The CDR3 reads CASSKDREETQYF. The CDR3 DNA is TGTGCCAGCAGCAAGGACAGGGAGGAGACCCAGTACTTC.

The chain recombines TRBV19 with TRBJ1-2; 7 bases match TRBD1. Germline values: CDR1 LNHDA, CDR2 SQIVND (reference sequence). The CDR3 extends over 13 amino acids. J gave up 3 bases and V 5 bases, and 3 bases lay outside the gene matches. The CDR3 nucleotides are TGTGCCAGTAGTGGGCAGGGGGACTATGGCTACACCTTC. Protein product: CASSGQGDYGYTF. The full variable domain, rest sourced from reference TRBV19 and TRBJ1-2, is DGGITQSPKYLFRKEGQNVTLSCEQNLNHDAMYWYRQDPGQGLRLIYYSQIVNDFQKGDIAEGYSVSREKKESFPLTVTSAQKNPTAFYLCASSGQGDYGYTFGSGTRLTVV.

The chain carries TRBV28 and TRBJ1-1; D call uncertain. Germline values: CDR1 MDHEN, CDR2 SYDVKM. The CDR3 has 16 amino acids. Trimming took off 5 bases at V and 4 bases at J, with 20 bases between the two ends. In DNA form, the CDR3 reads TGTGCCAGCAGTCCCTGGACTCTTGAAACCTTCACTGAAGCTTTCTTT. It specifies CASSPWTLETFTEAFF.

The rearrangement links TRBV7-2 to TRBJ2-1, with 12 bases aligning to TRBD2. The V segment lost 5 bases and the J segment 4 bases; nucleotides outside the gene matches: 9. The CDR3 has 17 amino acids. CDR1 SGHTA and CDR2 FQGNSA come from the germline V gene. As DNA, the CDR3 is TGTGCCAGCAGCAGTTTCGGGACTAGCGGGTTTTACAATGAGCAGTTCTTC. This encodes CASSSFGTSGFYNEQFF.

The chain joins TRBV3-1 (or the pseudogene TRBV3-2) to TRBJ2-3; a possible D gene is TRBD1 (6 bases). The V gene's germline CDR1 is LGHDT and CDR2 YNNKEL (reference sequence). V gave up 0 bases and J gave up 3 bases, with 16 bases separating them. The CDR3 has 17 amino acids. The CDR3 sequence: CASSQEYGGLRTDTQYF. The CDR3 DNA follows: TGTGCCAGCAGCCAAGAATATGGGGGCCTGAGAACAGATACGCAGTATTTT.

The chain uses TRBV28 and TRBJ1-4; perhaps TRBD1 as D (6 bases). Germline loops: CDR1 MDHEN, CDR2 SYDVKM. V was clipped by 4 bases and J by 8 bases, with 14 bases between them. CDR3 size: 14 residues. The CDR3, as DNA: TGTGCCAGCAGTTGGGTCGGGCAGGGGGAAAAACTGTTTTTT. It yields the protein CASSWVGQGEKLFF.

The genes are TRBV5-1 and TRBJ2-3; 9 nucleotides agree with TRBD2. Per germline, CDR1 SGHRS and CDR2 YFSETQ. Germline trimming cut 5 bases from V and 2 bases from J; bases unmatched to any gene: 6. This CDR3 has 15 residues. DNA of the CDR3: TGCGCCAGCAGGGGGCTAGCGGGGCCCACAGATACGCAGTATTTT. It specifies CASRGLAGPTDTQYF.

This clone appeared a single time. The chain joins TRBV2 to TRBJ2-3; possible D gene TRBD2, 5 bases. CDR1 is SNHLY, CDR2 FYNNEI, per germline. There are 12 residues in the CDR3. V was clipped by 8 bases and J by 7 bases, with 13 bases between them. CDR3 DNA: TGTGCCAGCCAAAGTTCGGGATATACGCAGTATTTT. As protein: CASQSSGYTQYF.